Included here is one T cell receptor (beta chain) sequence, with context. What it binds is not known. Germline CDR1 MNHEY, CDR2 SVGAGI. V was shortened by 6 bases and J by 1 base, with 10 bases between the two germline ends. The CDR3 spans 13 residues. These data come from a study of shared clonotypes between healthy human individuals. Across the whole study: The study enrolled a couple of women and a few men aged 18 to 49. Study outcomes and limitations: Blood alone was sampled, and tissue repertoires likely differ. Sharing across several donors was seen in 4% to 6.5% of naive CD4 clonotypes.

Clones were read by immunoSEQ multiplex PCR, and TCRdb kept only the in-frame ones, dropping some. The sample records over a million clones, around 95% being singletons. Material for sequencing was naive CD4+ T cells sorted from blood. The subset: CD45RA+ positively selected. V and J are TRBV6-5 and TRBJ2-7; D might be TRBD1 (6 bases). The receptor's source is a man younger than 45 in good health. The chain's CDR3 is CASRRQVSYEQYF. CDR3 coding DNA: TGTGCCAGCAGACGACAGGTGTCCTACGAGCAGTACTTC.